One and the same sample provided the 13 T cell receptor beta chains below, sequenced in a study of cytomegalovirus exposure and HLA in healthy donors. PCR involved 60 Vbeta and 13 Jbeta primers. Here immunoSEQ multiplex PCR was the method, and the copy in TCRdb shows in-frame clones only, minus some. There are approximately 160,000 clones in the sample; more than 65% occur only once, and around 1.5% lies in the top ten. Sequencing was performed on PBMCs. The receptors originated from a male donor in good health and CMV-seronegative.

The chain couples TRBV10-1 to TRBJ2-5, with 14 nucleotides matching TRBD2. The CDR3 spans 16 residues. Germline trimming cut 2 bases from V and 4 bases from J; bases unmatched to any gene: 3. CDR1 is WNHNN, CDR2 SYGVQD, per germline (reference sequence). The CDR3 nucleotides read TGCGCCAGCAGTGAGGGGACTAGCGGGGGATTAGAGACCCAGTACTTC. Its protein product is CASSEGTSGGLETQYF.

With regard to this clone: The junction departs from the called germline gene at one end, perhaps through a read error. CDR3 nucleotide sequence: TGTTCCAGCAGCTTAGGAGGCGATTATAACTATGGCTACACCTTC. Translation: CSSSLGGDYNYGYTF. The chain recombines TRBV7-9 with TRBJ1-2; the D is unclear. Germline values: CDR1 SEHNR, CDR2 FQNEAQ (reference sequence). The CDR3 covers 15 residues.

In its sample, this clone was seen a few times. Its ends do not fully match the called genes, so a read error is possible. V and J are TRBV6-1 and TRBJ2-7, with 7 bases lining up with TRBD2. This CDR3 has 16 residues. CDR1 and CDR2 from the germline V gene are MNHNS and SASEGT. CDR3 nucleotides: TGTGCCTGCAGTGAGATTCTAGCGGCGTGGCTCTACGAGCAGTACTTC. Translation: CACSEILAAWLYEQYF.

This clone was found once. J is TRBJ2-5 and V is TRBV9; TRBD1 agrees at 8 bases. This CDR3 region has 15 residues. V was pared by 3 bases and J by 3 bases, with 7 bases of the junction left unmatched. From germline, CDR1 is SGDLS and CDR2 YYNGEE. CDR3 DNA: TGTGCCAGCAGCGCCCCAGACAGGGGAAAAGAGACCCAGTACTTC. It encodes CASSAPDRGKETQYF.

This rearrangement joins TRBV7-9 to TRBJ1-1; 10 bases line up with TRBD1. V dropped 5 bases and J dropped 1; count of bases not matched to a gene: 4. Germline V gene sequence: CDR1 SEHNR, CDR2 FQNEAQ (reference sequence). The CDR3 is made up of 15 amino acids. Written as DNA, the CDR3 is TGTGCCAGCAGCGGCCGGGACAGGGGGAACACTGAAGCTTTCTTT. Protein product: CASSGRDRGNTEAFF.

The genes are TRBV7-2 and TRBJ2-1; 7 bases are a match to TRBD2. V gave up 5 bases and J gave up 6 bases; unmatched junction bases: 16. This CDR3 is 17 amino acids long. Germline loops: CDR1 SGHTA, CDR2 FQGNSA. The CDR3 nucleotides are TGTGCCAGCAGCCCAGGTCTAGGGAGGGCGAATGGCAATGAGCAGTTCTTC. Translating gives CASSPGLGRANGNEQFF. Variable domain in full (rest from reference TRBV7-2 and TRBJ2-1): GAGVSQSPSNKVTEKGKDVELRCDPISGHTALYWYRQSLGQGLEFLIYFQGNSAPDKSGLPSDRFSAERTGGSVSTLTIQRTQQEDSAVYLCASSPGLGRANGNEQFFGPGTRLTVL.

The chain links TRBV27 to TRBJ1-5; D may be TRBD1 (6 bases). Per the germline V gene, CDR1 is MNHEY and CDR2 is SMNVEV (reference sequence). This CDR3 is 15 amino acids long. Trimming pared 0 bases from V and 4 bases from J, leaving 10 bases between. The CDR3 loop is CASSLSQGRNQPQHF. The CDR3 bases are TGTGCCAGCAGTTTATCACAGGGACGAAATCAGCCCCAGCATTTT.

This chain uses TRBV14 with TRBJ2-7; tentative D call: TRBD2 (5 bases). V lost 1 base to trimming and J lost 5 bases, with 12 bases between them. This CDR3 spans 14 amino acids. Germline V gene lookup returns CDR1 SGHDN and CDR2 FVKESK. In nucleotides, the CDR3 is TGTGCCAGCAGCCAAGTTCGCCCCGGGGACGAGCAGTACTTC. This encodes CASSQVRPGDEQYF.

The J gene is TRBJ2-5, the V gene TRBV9, with D perhaps matching TRBD2 (6 bases). Matching the DNA end better, TRBJ2-7 makes the J call doubtful. Germline V gene lookup returns CDR1 SGDLS and CDR2 YYNGEE. The CDR3 runs to 14 residues. CDR3 nucleotides: TGTGCCAACCCAACCCGGGACTCACCCTACGAGCAGTACTTC. It is translated as CANPTRDSPYEQYF.

This clone was seen a single time. The V gene is TRBV7-9, the J gene TRBJ1-1; no definite D call. The germline V and J ends were trimmed by 3 bases and 5 bases, with 16 bases remaining between them. Germline V gene data show CDR1 as SEHNR and CDR2 as FQNEAQ (reference sequence). The CDR3 totals 15 residues. The CDR3 is CASSLEGYQRTEAFF. CDR3 coding DNA: TGTGCCAGCAGCTTGGAGGGATACCAAAGGACTGAAGCTTTCTTT.

J is TRBJ1-3 and V is TRBV10-3; D unresolved. V dropped 6 bases and J dropped 2 bases, with 8 bases sitting between them. There are 13 residues in the CDR3. Looked up from germline, CDR1 is ENHRY and CDR2 is SYGVKD. The CDR3 sequence is CAISPGTGNTIYF. The CDR3 bases are TGTGCCATCAGCCCGGGAACTGGAAACACCATATATTTT.

The CDR3 DNA sequence: TGTGCCAGCAGCCAAGATCACGACAGGGTGGGACAGCCCCAGCATTTT. Encoded protein: CASSQDHDRVGQPQHF. The chain couples TRBV4-2 to TRBJ1-5, with 7 nucleotides matching TRBD1. The V gene end was trimmed by 0 bases and the J gene end by 7 bases; junction bases not matched to a gene: 9. Germline V CDR1 and CDR2: LGHNA, YNFKEQ. The CDR3 length is 16 residues.

The DNA of the CDR3 is TGTGCCAGCTCGCTGACAGGGGGCAATCAGCCCCAGCATTTT. Amino acid sequence: CASSLTGGNQPQHF. The chain couples TRBV18 to TRBJ1-5, with TRBD1 matching 8 bases. The junction had 3 bases not matched to a gene; V was cut back by 6 bases and J by 2 bases. CDR3 length equals 14 residues. The germline V gene encodes CDR1 KGHSH and CDR2 LQKENI.